This entry is about one T cell receptor (beta chain). This sample was taken from a study of blood T cell repertoires in COVID-19. Study background: Specimens from acute and convalescent COVID-19 originated in the United States, Italy and Spain.

Original handling: Reference gene primers were amplified, and this amplification served to estimate nucleated cell counts. Assay: immunoSEQ multiplex PCR; the TCRdb copy retains only in-frame clones and omits some. V and J calls and clone size are those listed in that table; D and trimming were worked out from the DNA. The sample has under 85,000 clones, around 85% seen once; the top ten hold under 6%. The sample was peripheral blood. The sequence was collected from an elderly man with acute or convalescent COVID-19.

The CDR3 DNA reads TGTGCCAGCAGCGCTAGGACAGCTTACCAAGAGACCCAGTACTTC. Amino acid sequence: CASSARTAYQETQYF. The chain recombines TRBV5-6 with TRBJ2-5; D perhaps matches TRBD1 (6 bases). Germline V gene lookup returns CDR1 SGHDT and CDR2 YYEEEE. Trimming removed 4 bases from V and 0 bases from J, with 13 bases in between. The CDR3 is made up of 15 amino acids. Full variable domain (missing parts from reference TRBV5-6 and TRBJ2-5): DAGVTQSPTHLIKTRGQQVTLRCSPKSGHDTVSWYQQALGQGPQFIFQYYEEEERQRGNFPDRFSGHQFPNYSSELNVNALLLGDSALYLCASSARTAYQETQYFGPGTRLLVL.